The present T cell receptor (beta chain) was sequenced within a study of T cell changes during pregnancy in multiple sclerosis. Generated by immunoSEQ multiplex PCR, the TCRdb table keeps only in-frame clones and is missing some. Of roughly 23,000 clones listed, around 87% were seen once; the top ten hold roughly 1%. The sequence was obtained from a female donor in good health, enrolled as a control in a pregnancy study. The specimen comprised CD4+ T cells from peripheral blood mononuclear cells, sampled in the second trimester of pregnancy.

CDR3 sequence (DNA): TGTGCCAGCAGCTTGGGGGCTTCTGGGGCCAACGTCCTGACTTTC. This codes for CASSLGASGANVLTF. The chain employs TRBV5-6 and TRBJ2-6; D is unresolved. V lost 0 bases, J lost 1 base, and 5 bases lay in between. The CDR3 totals 15 residues. Germline values: CDR1 SGHDT, CDR2 YYEEEE. Full variable domain (remainder filled in from reference TRBV5-6 and TRBJ2-6): DAGVTQSPTHLIKTRGQQVTLRCSPKSGHDTVSWYQQALGQGPQFIFQYYEEEERQRGNFPDRFSGHQFPNYSSELNVNALLLGDSALYLCASSLGASGANVLTFGAGSRLTVL.